Presented here are 8 T cell receptor beta chains from one specimen sequenced in a study of CD8+CD57+ T cells in acquired aplastic anemia. Individuals selected for sequencing had exhibited CD8+CD57+ cell expansion on flow cytometry. Profiles of TCR beta VDJ and CDR3 were generated from a genomic DNA template. TCRdb used MiXCR to reprocess the reads, holding one entry per CDR3 protein. Of approximately 58,000 distinct CDR3 sequences in the sample, roughly three fifths were seen once. Sequenced input: sorted CD4+, CD8+, or CD8+CD57+ T cells (not recorded which) from PBMCs. The receptors derive from a human donor with aplastic anemia.

The V call is TRBV29-1, the J call TRBJ2-7; D is possibly TRBD1 (6 bases). Per germline, CDR1 SQVTM and CDR2 ANQGSEA. Deletions cut 0 bases from V and 3 bases from J, with 12 bases between. The CDR3 loop spans 14 amino acids. This chain's CDR3 is CSVEDLTRGYEQYF. The CDR3 DNA follows: TGCAGCGTTGAAGATCTTACCAGGGGCTACGAGCAGTACTTC.

The genes are TRBV25-1 and TRBJ1-3; unclear D gene. The CDR3 runs to 12 residues. CDR1 and CDR2 from the germline V gene are MGHDK and SYGVNS. The ends were cut back, 5 bases at V and 4 bases at J, with 6 bases in the middle. In nucleotides, the CDR3 is TGTGCCAGCAGTAGAGAGGGAAACACCATATATTTT. Encoded protein: CASSREGNTIYF.

The table lists this clonotype with many counts. The rearrangement joins TRBV30 to TRBJ1-3, with D perhaps TRBD1 (5 bases). Germline V gene lookup returns CDR1 GTSNPN and CDR2 SVGIG (reference sequence). This CDR3 has 17 residues. The V and J ends lost 2 bases and 0 bases respectively, with 17 bases between them. CDR3: CAWSMPDNLFSGNTIYF. Written as DNA, the CDR3 is TGTGCCTGGAGTATGCCGGACAATCTGTTCTCTGGAAACACCATATATTTT.

This clonotype was seen just once. This chain uses TRBV20-1 with TRBJ1-1, with TRBD1 matching 7 bases. The germline CDR1 and CDR2 sequences are DFQATT and SNEGSKA (reference sequence). The CDR3 covers 13 residues. Unmatched junction bases numbered 10, after V lost 8 bases and J lost 4 bases. The CDR3 spells CSYRETGSTEAFF. The CDR3 bases are TGCAGTTACCGTGAGACAGGGAGCACTGAAGCTTTCTTT.

This clonotype was picked up many times. The rearrangement joins TRBV2 to TRBJ1-1, with D possibly TRBD1 on 6 matching bases. There are 15 residues in the CDR3. V was cut by 6 bases and J by 0 bases, with 14 bases left in between. Germline V gives CDR1 SNHLY, CDR2 FYNNEI. The CDR3 nucleotides read TGTGCCAGCAGCCATCCCGGGACACTGAACACTGAAGCTTTCTTT. Protein sequence: CASSHPGTLNTEAFF. The full variable domain, with the rest looked up from reference TRBV2 and TRBJ1-1, is EPEVTQTPSHQVTQMGQEVILRCVPISNHLYFYWYRQILGQKVEFLVSFYNNEISEKSEIFDDQFSVERPDGSNFTLKIRSTKLEDSAMYFCASSHPGTLNTEAFFGQGTRLTVV.

The chain has TRBV15 and TRBJ2-7; 7 bases are a match to TRBD2. Germline V CDR1 and CDR2: LNHNV, YYDKDF (reference sequence). The CDR3 has 18 amino acids. With V trimmed by 0 bases and J by 1 base, 12 bases remained unmatched. The CDR3 DNA sequence: TGTGCCACCAGCAGAGAATTAGGGGTGGGGAGGGGTTCCTACGAGCAGTACTTC. Residues: CATSRELGVGRGSYEQYF. Based on the CDR3 plus reference TRBV15 and TRBJ2-7, the full variable domain is DAMVIQNPRYQVTQFGKPVTLSCSQTLNHNVMYWYQQKSSQAPKLLFHYYDKDFNNEADTPDNFQSRRPNTSFCFLDIRSPGLGDTAMYLCATSRELGVGRGSYEQYFGPGTRLTVT.

The V gene is TRBV7-6, the J gene TRBJ2-1; D gene ambiguous. Trimming stripped 5 bases from V and 7 bases from J, with 9 bases between. The CDR3 consists of 12 residues. Germline assignment: CDR1 SGHVS and CDR2 FNYEAQ. CDR3 DNA sequence: TGTGCCAGCAGCATGGGGATGAATGAGCAGTTCTTC. Its protein product is CASSMGMNEQFF.

Regarding this clonotype: Being one base from a much bigger clone, this may be a read error. The V call is TRBV19, the J call TRBJ2-3, with D perhaps TRBD1 (5 bases). The V end lost 8 bases, the J end lost 4 bases, and 10 bases lay between the germline ends. The V gene's germline CDR1 is LNHDA and CDR2 SQIVND (reference sequence). This CDR3 has 12 amino acids. The CDR3: CASSSGSDTQYF. The CDR3 DNA reads as TGTGCCAGTTCCTCAGGGTCAGATACGCAGTATTTT.